The source of this T cell receptor (beta chain) is a study of control samples from healthy donors and cancer patients (TCRdb year 2020). In regard to this clone: Its antigen is still unknown. Nothing much larger sits one base from this clone, and base qualities are not available.

The library came from the immunoSEQ multiplex PCR assay. Entries here come from immuneACCESS through TCRdb and include only in-frame sequences with V and J called. Some clones fail to appear in such tables; in the studies checked, an unresolved V gene covers under half of the shortfall, and the cause of the remainder is unknown. The sample table contains 150,000 to 200,000 clones; only one count was recorded for nearly 90% of them. The top ten clonotypes cover 1.2% to 1.5% of the sample. The sequencing sample was made of blood. The sequence came from a woman between 50 and 59 years old in good health.

The nucleotides are TGTGCCAGCAGCCTATCTAGTAGGGGGGCAAATGAAGCTTTCTTT. It specifies CASSLSSRGANEAFF. The receptor chain draws on TRBV3-1 (or the pseudogene TRBV3-2) and TRBJ1-1; TRBD1 could be the D gene, as 6 bases match. The CDR3 holds 15 amino acids from the cysteine to the phenylalanine. This entry keeps only the CDR3 DNA: 45 bases, framed from base 1. Trimming at the junction amounts to 4 bases on V and 7 bases on J, and the germline ends lie 19 bases apart. The CDR1 and CDR2 encoded by the germline V gene (reference sequence) are LGHDT and YNNKEL.